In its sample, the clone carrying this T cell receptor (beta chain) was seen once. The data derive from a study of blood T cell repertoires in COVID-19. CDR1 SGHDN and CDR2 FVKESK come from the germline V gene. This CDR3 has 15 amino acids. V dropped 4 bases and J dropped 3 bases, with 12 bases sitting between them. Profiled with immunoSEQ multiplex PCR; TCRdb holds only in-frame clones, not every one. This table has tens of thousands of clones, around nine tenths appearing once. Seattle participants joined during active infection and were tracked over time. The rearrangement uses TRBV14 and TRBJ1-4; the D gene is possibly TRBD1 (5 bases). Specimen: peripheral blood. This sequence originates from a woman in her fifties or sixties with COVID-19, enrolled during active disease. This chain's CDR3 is CASSPFIGANEKLFF. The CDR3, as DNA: TGTGCCAGCAGCCCGTTTATAGGGGCTAATGAAAAACTGTTTTTT.